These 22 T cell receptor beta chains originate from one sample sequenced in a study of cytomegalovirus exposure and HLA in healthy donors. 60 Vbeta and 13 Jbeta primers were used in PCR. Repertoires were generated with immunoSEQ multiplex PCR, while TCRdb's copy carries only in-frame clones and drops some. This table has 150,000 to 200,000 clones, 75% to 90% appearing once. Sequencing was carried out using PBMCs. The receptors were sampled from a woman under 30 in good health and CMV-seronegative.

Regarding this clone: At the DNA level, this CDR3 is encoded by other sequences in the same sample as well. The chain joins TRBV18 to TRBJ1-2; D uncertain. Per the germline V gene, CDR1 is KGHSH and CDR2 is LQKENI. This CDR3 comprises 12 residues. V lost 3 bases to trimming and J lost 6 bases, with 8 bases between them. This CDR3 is CASSPRENGYTF. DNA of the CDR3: TGTGCCAGCTCACCGAGGGAGAATGGCTACACCTTC.

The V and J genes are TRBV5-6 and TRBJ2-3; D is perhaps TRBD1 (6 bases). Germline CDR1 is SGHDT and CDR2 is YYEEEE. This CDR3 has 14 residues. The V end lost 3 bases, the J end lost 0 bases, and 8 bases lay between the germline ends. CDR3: CASSSQGSTDTQYF. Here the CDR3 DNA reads TGTGCCAGCAGCTCACAGGGTAGCACAGATACGCAGTATTTT.

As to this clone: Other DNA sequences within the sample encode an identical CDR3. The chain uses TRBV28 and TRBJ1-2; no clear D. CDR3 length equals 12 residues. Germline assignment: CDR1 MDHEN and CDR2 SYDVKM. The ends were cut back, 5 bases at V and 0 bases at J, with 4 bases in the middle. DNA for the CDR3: TGTGCCAGCAGTCCCTCTAACTATGGCTACACCTTC. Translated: CASSPSNYGYTF.

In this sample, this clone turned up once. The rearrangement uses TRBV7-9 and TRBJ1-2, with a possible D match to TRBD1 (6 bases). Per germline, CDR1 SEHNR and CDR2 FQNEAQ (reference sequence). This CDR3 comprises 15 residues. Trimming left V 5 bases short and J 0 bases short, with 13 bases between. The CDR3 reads CASSPTGNPNYGYTF. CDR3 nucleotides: TGTGCCAGCAGCCCCACAGGGAATCCTAACTATGGCTACACCTTC.

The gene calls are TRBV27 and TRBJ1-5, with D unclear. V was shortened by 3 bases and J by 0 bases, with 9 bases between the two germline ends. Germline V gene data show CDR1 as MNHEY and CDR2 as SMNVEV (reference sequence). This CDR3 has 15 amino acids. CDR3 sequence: CASSFRTGSNQPQHF. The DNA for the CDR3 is TGTGCCAGCAGTTTCAGAACGGGTAGCAATCAGCCCCAGCATTTT.

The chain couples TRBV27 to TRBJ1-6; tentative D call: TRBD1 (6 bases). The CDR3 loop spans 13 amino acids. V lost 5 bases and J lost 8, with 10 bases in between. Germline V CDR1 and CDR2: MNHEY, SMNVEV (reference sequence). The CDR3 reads CASSQGFDSPLHF. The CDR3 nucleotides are TGTGCCAGCAGTCAGGGGTTTGATTCACCCCTCCACTTT.

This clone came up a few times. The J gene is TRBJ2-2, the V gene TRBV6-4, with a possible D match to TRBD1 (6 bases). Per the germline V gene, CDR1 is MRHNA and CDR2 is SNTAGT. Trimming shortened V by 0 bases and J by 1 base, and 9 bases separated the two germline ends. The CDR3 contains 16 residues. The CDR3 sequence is CASSDSPQGNTGELFF. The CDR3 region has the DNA TGTGCCAGCAGTGACTCTCCACAGGGGAACACCGGGGAGCTGTTTTTT.

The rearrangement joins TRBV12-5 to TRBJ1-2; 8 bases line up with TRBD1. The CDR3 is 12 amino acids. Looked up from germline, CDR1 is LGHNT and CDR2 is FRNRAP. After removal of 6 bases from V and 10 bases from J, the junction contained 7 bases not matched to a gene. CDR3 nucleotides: TGTGCTAGTGGCCCGACAGGGGTGAACTACACCTTC. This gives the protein CASGPTGVNYTF.

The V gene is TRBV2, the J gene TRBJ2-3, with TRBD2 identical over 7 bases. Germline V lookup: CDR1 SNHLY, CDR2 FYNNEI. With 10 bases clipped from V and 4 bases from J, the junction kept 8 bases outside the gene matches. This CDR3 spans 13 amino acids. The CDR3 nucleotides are TGTGCCACCCTAAGGCTAGCGGCAGATACGCAGTATTTT. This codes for CATLRLAADTQYF. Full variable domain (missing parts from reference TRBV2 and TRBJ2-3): EPEVTQTPSHQVTQMGQEVILRCVPISNHLYFYWYRQILGQKVEFLVSFYNNEISEKSEIFDDQFSVERPDGSNFTLKIRSTKLEDSAMYFCATLRLAADTQYFGPGTRLTVL.

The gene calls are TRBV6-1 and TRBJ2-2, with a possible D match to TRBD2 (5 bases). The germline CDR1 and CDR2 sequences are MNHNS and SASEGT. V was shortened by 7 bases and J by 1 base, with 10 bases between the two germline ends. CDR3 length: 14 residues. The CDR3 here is CASTRGLNTGELFF. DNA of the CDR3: TGTGCCAGCACTCGCGGGTTGAACACCGGGGAGCTGTTTTTT.

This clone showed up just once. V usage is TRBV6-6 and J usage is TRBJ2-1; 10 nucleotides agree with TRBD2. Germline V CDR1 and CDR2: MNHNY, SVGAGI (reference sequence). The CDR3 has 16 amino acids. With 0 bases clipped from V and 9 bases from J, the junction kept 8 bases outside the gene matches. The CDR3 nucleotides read TGTGCCAGCAGTTACTCCGGGGCTAGCGGGAGTGGTGAGCAGTTCTTC. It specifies CASSYSGASGSGEQFF.

The CDR3 DNA reads as TGTGCCAGCAGCCCCGCGGGCCTAGGGACTGAAGCTTTCTTT. Translating gives CASSPAGLGTEAFF. The gene calls are TRBV7-2 and TRBJ1-1; D call uncertain. This CDR3 spans 14 amino acids. The ends were cut back, 5 bases at V and 5 bases at J, with 15 bases in the middle. CDR1 and CDR2 (germline): SGHTA, FQGNSA.

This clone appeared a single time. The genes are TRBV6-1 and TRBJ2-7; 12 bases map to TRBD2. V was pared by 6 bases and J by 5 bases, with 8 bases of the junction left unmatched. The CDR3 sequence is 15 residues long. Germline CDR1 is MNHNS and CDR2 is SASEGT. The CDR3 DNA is TGTGCCAGCAGCGCGCGACTAGCGGGAGTGCACGAGCAGTACTTC. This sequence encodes CASSARLAGVHEQYF.

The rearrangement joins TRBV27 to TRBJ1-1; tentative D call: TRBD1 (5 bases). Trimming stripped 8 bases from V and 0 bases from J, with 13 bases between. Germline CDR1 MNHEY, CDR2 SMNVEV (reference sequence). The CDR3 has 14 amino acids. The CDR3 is CASQEGSMNTEAFF. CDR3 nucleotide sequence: TGTGCCAGCCAGGAGGGGAGCATGAACACTGAAGCTTTCTTT.

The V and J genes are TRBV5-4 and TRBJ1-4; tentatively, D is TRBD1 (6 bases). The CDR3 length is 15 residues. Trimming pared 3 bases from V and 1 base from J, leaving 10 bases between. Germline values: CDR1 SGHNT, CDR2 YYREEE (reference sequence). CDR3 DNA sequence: TGTGCCAGCAGCTCCACGACAGGAACTAATGAAAAACTGTTTTTT. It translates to CASSSTTGTNEKLFF.

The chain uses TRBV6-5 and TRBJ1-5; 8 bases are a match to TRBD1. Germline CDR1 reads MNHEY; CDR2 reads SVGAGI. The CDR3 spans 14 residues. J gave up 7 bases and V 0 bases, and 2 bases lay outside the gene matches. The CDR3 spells CASSYSTGEQPQHF. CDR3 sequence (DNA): TGTGCCAGCAGTTACTCGACAGGGGAACAGCCCCAGCATTTT.

CDR3 nucleotides: TGTGCCACCAGCTGGGGACTAGCGACTACCTACGAGCAGTACTTC. It translates to CATSWGLATTYEQYF. The V call is TRBV15, the J call TRBJ2-7, with 10 bases that match TRBD2. The CDR3 totals 15 residues. Germline trimming cut 5 bases from V and 2 bases from J; bases unmatched to any gene: 6. Germline assignment: CDR1 LNHNV and CDR2 YYDKDF (reference sequence).

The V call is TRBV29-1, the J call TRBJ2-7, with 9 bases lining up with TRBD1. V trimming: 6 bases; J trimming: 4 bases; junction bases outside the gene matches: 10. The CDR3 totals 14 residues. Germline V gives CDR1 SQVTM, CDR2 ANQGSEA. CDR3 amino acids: CSVSPGTGMYEQYF. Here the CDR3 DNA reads TGCAGCGTCTCCCCCGGGACAGGGATGTACGAGCAGTACTTC.

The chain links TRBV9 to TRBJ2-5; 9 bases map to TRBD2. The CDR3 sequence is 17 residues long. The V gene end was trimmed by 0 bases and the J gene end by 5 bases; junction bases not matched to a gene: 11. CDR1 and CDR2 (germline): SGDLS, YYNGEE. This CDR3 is CASSVEGREGPGETQYF. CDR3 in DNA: TGTGCCAGCAGCGTAGAAGGGCGGGAGGGCCCCGGGGAGACCCAGTACTTC.

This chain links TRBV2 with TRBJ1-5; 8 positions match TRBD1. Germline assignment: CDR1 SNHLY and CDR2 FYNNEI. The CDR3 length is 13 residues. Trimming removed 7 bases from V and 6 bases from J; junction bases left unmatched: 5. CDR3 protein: CASTGGGGQPQHF. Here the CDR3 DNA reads TGTGCCAGCACAGGGGGCGGCGGTCAGCCCCAGCATTTT.

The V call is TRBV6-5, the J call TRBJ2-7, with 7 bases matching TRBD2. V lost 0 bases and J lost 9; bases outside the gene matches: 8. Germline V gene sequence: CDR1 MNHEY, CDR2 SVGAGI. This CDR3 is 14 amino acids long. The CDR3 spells CASSYSGGGTGQYF. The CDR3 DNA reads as TGTGCCAGCAGTTACTCTGGGGGAGGGACTGGGCAGTACTTC.

CDR3 residues: CASSLKRSSYNEQFF. The DNA for the CDR3 is TGTGCCAGCAGCTTGAAGCGGAGCTCCTACAATGAGCAGTTCTTC. This chain uses TRBV5-6 with TRBJ2-1; maybe TRBD2 (5 bases). CDR1 and CDR2 from the germline V gene are SGHDT and YYEEEE. CDR3 length equals 15 residues. V lost 1 base, J lost 0 bases, and 8 bases lay in between. The entire variable domain, with the rest obtained from reference TRBV5-6 and TRBJ2-1, is as follows: DAGVTQSPTHLIKTRGQQVTLRCSPKSGHDTVSWYQQALGQGPQFIFQYYEEEERQRGNFPDRFSGHQFPNYSSELNVNALLLGDSALYLCASSLKRSSYNEQFFGPGTRLTVL.